A single sample is the source of the 15 T cell receptor beta chains below, sequenced in a study of blood T cells in healthy people across ages. Together with a sample-barcoded 5' primer, a J-beta primer mix was included in a second PCR lasting roughly 6 to 12 cycles. One entry per CDR3 protein results from TCRdb running MiXCR on the 5' RACE reads. The table has some 1.1 million distinct CDR3 sequences, 35% to 40% seen once. The sample consisted of blood. The receptors were sampled from a man between 18 and 29 years old in good health.

On this clonotype itself: This may be a read error: a much more frequent sequence differs by one nucleotide. The chain is built from TRBV6-1 and TRBJ2-1, with a possible D match to TRBD2 (5 bases). Germline V gene lookup returns CDR1 MNHNS and CDR2 SASEGT. The CDR3 spans 15 residues. In DNA form, the CDR3 reads TGTGCCAGCATCCCGACTATTGGCTCCTACAATGAGCGGTTCTTC. Its protein is CASIPTIGSYNERFF.

The CDR3 bases are TGCGCCAGCAGCCACACCGACAGGGATTCTGCTGAAGCTTTCTTT. Its translation: CASSHTDRDSAEAFF. The chain carries TRBV4-3 and TRBJ1-1; 7 bases fit TRBD1. Germline CDR1 reads LGHNA; CDR2 reads YSLEER. This CDR3 spans 15 amino acids. The junction had 10 bases not matched to a gene; V was cut back by 3 bases and J by 6 bases.

The chain couples TRBV10-3 to TRBJ2-5; 12 bases are shared with TRBD2. The CDR3 length is 17 residues. After removal of 3 bases from V and 2 bases from J, the junction contained 7 bases not matched to a gene. CDR1 and CDR2 (germline): ENHRY, SYGVKD. The CDR3 region is CAISDPTSGGTQETQYF. The CDR3 DNA reads as TGTGCCATCAGTGACCCGACTAGCGGGGGAACACAAGAGACCCAGTACTTC.

This clonotype was seen a handful of times. The V gene is TRBV6-2 or TRBV6-3, the J gene TRBJ1-1, with 9 positions matching TRBD1. The CDR3 has 14 amino acids. CDR1 MNHEY and CDR2 SVGEGT come from the germline V gene. The trim removed 7 bases at V and 3 bases at J, leaving 6 bases unmatched. The CDR3 sequence: CASTETGGYTEAFF. For the CDR3, the DNA is TGTGCCAGCACCGAAACAGGGGGCTACACTGAAGCTTTCTTT.

This clonotype showed up just a few times. V and J are TRBV5-1 and TRBJ1-2; D unresolved. Between the trimmed V and J ends, which lost 4 bases and 0 bases, there was a span of 16 bases. The CDR3 contains 16 residues. Germline V gene data show CDR1 as SGHRS and CDR2 as YFSETQ. CDR3 loop: CASSTSGGQANYGYTF. The DNA of the CDR3 is TGCGCCAGCAGCACCTCTGGCGGCCAAGCTAACTATGGCTACACCTTC. Full variable domain (rest looked up from reference TRBV5-1 and TRBJ1-2): KAGVTQTPRYLIKTRGQQVTLSCSPISGHRSVSWYQQTPGQGLQFLFEYFSETQRNKGNFPGRFSGRQFSNSRSEMNVSTLELGDSALYLCASSTSGGQANYGYTFGSGTRLTVV.

The J gene is TRBJ1-5, the V gene TRBV21-1; the table's D call TRBD1 went unverified against the DNA. TRBV21-1 is labeled a pseudogene. The CDR3 totals 18 residues. CDR3 loop: CASSKGGGEQGWNQPQHF. DNA of the CDR3: TGTGCCAGCAGCAAAGGGGGGGGGGAACAGGGATGGAATCAGCCCCAGCATTTT.

The chain joins TRBV9 to TRBJ2-7; the match to TRBD1 covers 7 bases. Germline CDR1 and CDR2: SGDLS and YYNGEE. The CDR3 totals 14 residues. The V gene end was trimmed by 5 bases and the J gene end by 3 bases; junction bases not matched to a gene: 8. The CDR3 is CASSEGGQIYEQYF. The CDR3, as DNA: TGTGCCAGCAGTGAAGGGGGCCAAATCTACGAGCAGTACTTC.

Comment on this clonotype: A much larger clone differs by one base, so this may be a read error. The rearrangement links TRBV29-1 to TRBJ2-1; 9 bases fit TRBD1. Germline V gene lookup returns CDR1 SQVTM and CDR2 ANQGSEA. This CDR3 has 14 residues. The CDR3 DNA reads TGCAGCGTTGAAGAAGGGACAGGGAACAATGGGCAGTTCTTC. The encoded protein is CSVEEGTGNNGQFF.

The chain has TRBV12-3 or TRBV12-4 and TRBJ2-6, with D maybe TRBD2 (5 bases). V lost 5 bases to trimming and J lost 4 bases, with 12 bases between them. CDR3 length: 15 residues. As DNA, the CDR3 is TGTGCCAGCAGTCTCCGGACTGGCGGGGCCAACGTCCTGACTTTC. Amino acid sequence: CASSLRTGGANVLTF.

This chain connects TRBV3-1 to TRBJ2-1, with 7 bases aligning to TRBD2. Germline values: CDR1 LGHDT, CDR2 YNNKEL (reference sequence). The CDR3 is made up of 14 amino acids. The junction had 8 bases not matched to a gene; V was cut back by 4 bases and J by 8 bases. CDR3 region: CASSPWAGVDEQFF. In DNA form, the CDR3 reads TGTGCCAGCAGCCCGTGGGCGGGGGTGGATGAGCAGTTCTTC.

This clonotype was recorded only once. CDR3 in amino acids: CASSQVWATSSYEQYF. The DNA for the CDR3 is TGCGCCAGCAGCCAAGTCTGGGCCACCAGCTCCTACGAGCAGTACTTC. The V and J genes are TRBV4-1 and TRBJ2-7, with unresolved D. Germline V CDR1 and CDR2: MGHRA, YSYEKL. Trimming took 1 base from V and 0 from J, leaving 13 bases between them. The CDR3 has 16 residues.

This clonotype was detected ten times or more. The rearrangement uses TRBV20-1 and TRBJ2-1; D gene unclear. Germline values: CDR1 DFQATT, CDR2 SNEGSKA (reference sequence). This CDR3 has 16 amino acids. V lost 0 bases, J lost 0 bases, and 12 bases lay in between. CDR3 in amino acids: CSARDHGLGSYNEQFF. CDR3 bases: TGCAGTGCTAGAGATCATGGATTAGGCTCCTACAATGAGCAGTTCTTC.

The chain employs TRBV6-1 and TRBJ1-4; possible D gene TRBD1, 6 bases. The germline V gene encodes CDR1 MNHNS and CDR2 SASEGT. With 8 bases removed from V and 7 bases from J, the gap between germline ends came to 17 bases. The CDR3 spans 14 residues. CDR3 region: CASSDRGIIEKLFF. CDR3 coding DNA: TGTGCCAGCTCAGATAGGGGGATTATTGAAAAACTGTTTTTT.

This clonotype was found a few times. V usage is TRBV12-3 or TRBV12-4 and J usage is TRBJ2-3; no reliable D call. The CDR3 runs to 14 residues. V lost 5 bases and J 0 bases, leaving 9 bases between the germline ends. The DNA of the CDR3 is TGTGCCAGCAGTCCGATAGGAAGCACAGATACGCAGTATTTT. Translated, it gives CASSPIGSTDTQYF.

The chain has TRBV10-3 and TRBJ2-1; D may be TRBD1 (6 bases). Germline V gives CDR1 ENHRY, CDR2 SYGVKD. Deletions cut 3 bases from V and 1 base from J, with 19 bases between. The CDR3 loop spans 18 amino acids. The CDR3 nucleotides are TGTGCCATCAGTGACGGGTTAGGGGGATCCCCTTCCTACAATGAGCAGTTCTTC. Residues: CAISDGLGGSPSYNEQFF.